One T cell receptor (beta chain) is described in this entry. This sample stems from a study of control samples from healthy donors and cancer patients. V lost 3 bases, J lost 5 bases, and 7 bases lay in between. The CDR3 has 12 amino acids. Method: immunoSEQ multiplex PCR; TCRdb's copy keeps in-frame clones and lacks some. The sample lists 55,000 to 85,000 clones, roughly 91% seen once, with over 15% in the top ten. The chain links TRBV12-3 or TRBV12-4 to TRBJ2-5; D not resolved. Sequencing was carried out using PBMCs. The clonotype comes from a man in his sixties with lung cancer. Written as DNA, the CDR3 is TGTGCCAGCAGTTTGAGTAGGGAGACCCAGTACTTC. It yields the protein CASSLSRETQYF.